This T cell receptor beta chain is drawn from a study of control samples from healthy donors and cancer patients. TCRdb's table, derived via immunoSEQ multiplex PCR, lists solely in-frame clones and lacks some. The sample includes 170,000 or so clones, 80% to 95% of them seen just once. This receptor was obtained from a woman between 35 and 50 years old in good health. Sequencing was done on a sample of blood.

The CDR3 DNA is TGTGCTAGTGTGGGGGACGGGGGCTATGGCTACACCTTC. Translated, it gives CASVGDGGYGYTF. The V gene is TRBV12-5, the J gene TRBJ1-2; possible D gene TRBD1, 5 bases. The CDR3 length is 13 residues. Looked up from germline, CDR1 is LGHNT and CDR2 is FRNRAP. Deletions cut 7 bases from V and 4 bases from J, with 13 bases between.